A single TCR beta chain is shown here with its context. The entry originates in a study of cytomegalovirus exposure and HLA in healthy donors. Study at large: In terms of ancestry, the Caucasian-associated cluster contained 75% to 90% of the 300 to 400 genotyped donors.

Primers for the PCR totalled 60 Vbeta and 13 Jbeta. The assay was immunoSEQ multiplex PCR, and TCRdb's table has in-frame clones only and misses some. The sample holds some 190,000 clones; 70% to 80% are singletons and the top ten take roughly 1.4%. The specimen sequenced was PBMCs. The source of this sequence is a man between 18 and 29 years old in good health and CMV-seronegative.

The CDR3 DNA reads TGTGCCAGCAGTTACGGGCAGGGGTATTCACCCCTCCACTTT. Translated, it gives CASSYGQGYSPLHF. The chain employs TRBV6-5 and TRBJ1-6; D is perhaps TRBD1 (6 bases). Germline V gives CDR1 MNHEY, CDR2 SVGAGI. The CDR3 runs 14 residues. Trimming removed 2 bases at V and 8 bases at J, with 10 bases between.